This TCR beta chain stems from a study of response to subunit inactivated influenza vaccine. TCRdb reprocessed the RT-PCR reads via MiXCR and lists one record per CDR3 protein. This table has under 950,000 distinct CDR3 sequences, 20% to 25% appearing once. Overall study findings and caveats: Every seasonal influenza vaccination brings in few new T cells, the authors suggested.

CDR3 size: 14 residues. Looked up from germline, CDR1 is MNHNS and CDR2 is SASEGT. V gave up 5 bases and J gave up 5 bases, with 15 bases separating them. Only a few counts were recorded for this clonotype. What it binds is not known. The sample consisted of PBMCs from blood, taken 5 to 6 days after vaccination. The chain uses TRBV6-1 and TRBJ2-5; D is possibly TRBD1 or TRBD2 (5 bases each). This TCR came from a man aged 45-60 years who received an inactivated influenza vaccine. The CDR3 DNA sequence: TGTGCCAGCAGTACCCTTTCGGGGCGGGAGACCCAGTACTTC. The encoded protein is CASSTLSGRETQYF.